This T cell receptor beta chain was sequenced in a study of T cell changes during pregnancy in multiple sclerosis. Libraries were prepared by immunoSEQ multiplex PCR; TCRdb keeps only in-frame clonotypes and omits some of them. Among around 60,000 clones listed, 85% to 95% were seen once. The CDR3 length is 14 residues. Between the trimmed V and J ends, which lost 0 bases and 4 bases, there was a span of 11 bases. Germline V CDR1 and CDR2: SGHRS, YFSETQ. The clonotype originates from a female donor with multiple sclerosis, enrolled in a pregnancy study. Sample: CD8+ T cells from peripheral blood mononuclear cells, taken in the third trimester of pregnancy. The rearrangement joins TRBV5-1 to TRBJ2-7; possibly TRBD1 for D (6 bases). The CDR3 protein is CASSLGTAIYEQYF. Written as DNA, the CDR3 is TGCGCCAGCAGCTTGGGGACAGCTATATACGAGCAGTACTTC.